This T cell receptor beta chain was retrieved from a study of T cell changes during pregnancy in multiple sclerosis. The CDR3 loop spans 14 amino acids. Sequencing was performed with immunoSEQ multiplex PCR; in TCRdb, only in-frame clones are kept and a portion is missing. The sample lists about 94,000 clones; under 95% were seen once. The sequence was obtained from a female donor with multiple sclerosis, enrolled in a pregnancy study. Here the sequenced sample was peripheral blood, taken after pregnancy. The chain recombines TRBV21-1 with TRBJ1-5; whether TRBD1, the table's D call, matches the DNA was not checked. TRBV21-1 counts as a pseudogene. CDR3 loop: CASSMDRGRQPQHF. CDR3 nucleotide sequence: TGTGCCAGCAGCATGGACAGGGGACGTCAGCCCCAGCATTTT.